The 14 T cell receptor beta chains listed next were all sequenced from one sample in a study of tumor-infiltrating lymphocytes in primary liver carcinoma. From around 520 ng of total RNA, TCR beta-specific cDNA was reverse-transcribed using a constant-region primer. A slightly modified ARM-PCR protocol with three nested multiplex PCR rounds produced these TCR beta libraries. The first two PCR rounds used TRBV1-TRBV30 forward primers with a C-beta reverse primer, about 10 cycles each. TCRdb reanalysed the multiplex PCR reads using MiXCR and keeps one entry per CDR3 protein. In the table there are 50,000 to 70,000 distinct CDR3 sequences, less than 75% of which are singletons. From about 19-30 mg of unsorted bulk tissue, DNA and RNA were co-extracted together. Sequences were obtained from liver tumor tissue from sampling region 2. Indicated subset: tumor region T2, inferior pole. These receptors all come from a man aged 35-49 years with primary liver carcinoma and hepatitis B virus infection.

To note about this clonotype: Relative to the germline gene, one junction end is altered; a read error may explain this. In DNA form, the CDR3 reads TGTACCAGCAGCCAAGAAGAGACCCAGTACTTC. It is translated as CTSSQEETQYF. This chain joins TRBV4-2 and TRBJ2-5, with D unresolved. From germline, CDR1 is LGHNA and CDR2 YNFKEQ. The CDR3 covers 11 residues.

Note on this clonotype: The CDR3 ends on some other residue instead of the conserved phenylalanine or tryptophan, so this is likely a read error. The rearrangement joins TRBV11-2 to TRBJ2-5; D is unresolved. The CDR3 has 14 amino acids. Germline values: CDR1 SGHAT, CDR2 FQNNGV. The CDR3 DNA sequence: TGTGCCAGCATCTTAGTGGCAGCCCAAGAGACCCAGTACGTC. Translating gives CASILVAAQETQYV.

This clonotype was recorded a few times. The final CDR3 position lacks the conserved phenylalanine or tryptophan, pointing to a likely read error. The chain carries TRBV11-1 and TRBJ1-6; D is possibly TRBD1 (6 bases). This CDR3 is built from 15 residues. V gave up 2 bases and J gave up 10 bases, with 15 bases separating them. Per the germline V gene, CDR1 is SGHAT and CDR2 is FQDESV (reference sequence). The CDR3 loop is CASSLIAGAGSPLHI. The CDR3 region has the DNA TGTGCCAGCAGCTTAATCGCAGGGGCCGGATCACCCCTCCACATT.

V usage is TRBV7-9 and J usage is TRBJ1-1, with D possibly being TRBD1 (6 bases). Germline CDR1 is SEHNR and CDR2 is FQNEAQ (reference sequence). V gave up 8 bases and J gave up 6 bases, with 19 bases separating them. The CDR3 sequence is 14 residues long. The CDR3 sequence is CASGSEQGDAEAFF. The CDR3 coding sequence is TGTGCCAGCGGTTCAGAACAGGGTGACGCTGAAGCTTTCTTT.

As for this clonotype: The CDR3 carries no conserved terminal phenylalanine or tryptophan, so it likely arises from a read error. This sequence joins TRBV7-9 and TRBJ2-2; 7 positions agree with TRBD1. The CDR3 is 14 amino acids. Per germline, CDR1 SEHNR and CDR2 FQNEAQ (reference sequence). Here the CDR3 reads CTSSLEGADGELFL. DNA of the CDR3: TGTACCAGCAGCTTAGAGGGGGCCGACGGGGAGCTGTTTCTT.

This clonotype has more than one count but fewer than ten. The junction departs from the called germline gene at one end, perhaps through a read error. CDR3 sequence (DNA): TGCGCCAGCAGCCAGGCCCGCACAGGCCGCTCTGGGGCCAACGACCTGACTTTC. Translating gives CASSQARTGRSGANDLTF. The chain is built from TRBV4-1 and TRBJ2-6; D is perhaps TRBD1 (5 bases). Germline CDR1 is MGHRA and CDR2 is YSYEKL. The CDR3 is 18 amino acids.

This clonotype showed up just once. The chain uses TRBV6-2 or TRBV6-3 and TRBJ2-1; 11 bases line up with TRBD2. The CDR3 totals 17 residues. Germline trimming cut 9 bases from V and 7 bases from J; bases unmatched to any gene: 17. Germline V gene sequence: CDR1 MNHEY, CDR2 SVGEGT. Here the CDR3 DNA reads TGTGCCAGTAGTCCATTACCGGGACTAGCGGAAAAGAATGAGCAGTTCTTC. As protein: CASSPLPGLAEKNEQFF.

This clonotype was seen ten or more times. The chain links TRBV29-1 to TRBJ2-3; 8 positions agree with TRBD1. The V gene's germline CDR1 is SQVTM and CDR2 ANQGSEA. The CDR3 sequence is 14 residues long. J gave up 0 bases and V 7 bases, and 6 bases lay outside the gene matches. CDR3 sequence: CSAGGTGSTDTQYF. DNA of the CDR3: TGCAGCGCCGGAGGGACAGGTAGCACAGATACGCAGTATTTT.

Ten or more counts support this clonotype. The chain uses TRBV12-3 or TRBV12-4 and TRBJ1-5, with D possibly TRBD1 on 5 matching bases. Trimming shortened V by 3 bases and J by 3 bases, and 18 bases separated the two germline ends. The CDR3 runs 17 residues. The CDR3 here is CASSFSGQGAFNQPQHF. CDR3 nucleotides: TGTGCCAGCAGTTTTTCGGGGCAGGGAGCTTTCAATCAGCCCCAGCATTTT.

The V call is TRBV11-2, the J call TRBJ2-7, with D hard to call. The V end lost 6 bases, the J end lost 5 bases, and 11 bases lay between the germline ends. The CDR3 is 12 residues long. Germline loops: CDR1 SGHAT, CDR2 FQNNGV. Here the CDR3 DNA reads TGTGCCAGCAGGGGTGTAGGCAACGAGCAGTACTTC. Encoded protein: CASRGVGNEQYF.

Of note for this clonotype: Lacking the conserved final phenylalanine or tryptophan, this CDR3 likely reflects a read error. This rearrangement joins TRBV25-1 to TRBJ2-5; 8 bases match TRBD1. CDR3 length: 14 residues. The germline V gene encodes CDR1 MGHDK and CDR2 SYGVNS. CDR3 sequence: CVTSPSRGRETQYL. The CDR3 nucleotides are TGTGTCACCAGTCCCTCCAGGGGGCGAGAGACCCAGTACTTA.

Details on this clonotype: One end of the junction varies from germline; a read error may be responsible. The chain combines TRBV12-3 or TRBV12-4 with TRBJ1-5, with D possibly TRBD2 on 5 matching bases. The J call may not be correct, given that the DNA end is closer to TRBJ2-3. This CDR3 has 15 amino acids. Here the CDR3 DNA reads TGTGCCAGTAGTTTTGGGCAAGGAGGCAATCAGCCCCAGTATTTT. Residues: CASSFGQGGNQPQYF.

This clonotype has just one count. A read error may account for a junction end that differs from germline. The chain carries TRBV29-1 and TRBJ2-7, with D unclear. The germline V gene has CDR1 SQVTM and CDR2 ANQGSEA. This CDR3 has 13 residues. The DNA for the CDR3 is TGCGGCGTTGGAAGTGCCATAACCTACAAGCAGTACTTC. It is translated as CGVGSAITYKQYF.

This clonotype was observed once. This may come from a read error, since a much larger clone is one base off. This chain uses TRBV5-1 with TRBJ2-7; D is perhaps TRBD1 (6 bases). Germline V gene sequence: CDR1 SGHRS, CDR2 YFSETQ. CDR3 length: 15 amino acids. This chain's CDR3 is CASSFDWTVSHEPYF. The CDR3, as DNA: TGCGCCAGCAGCTTCGACTGGACAGTGAGCCACGAGCCGTACTTC.